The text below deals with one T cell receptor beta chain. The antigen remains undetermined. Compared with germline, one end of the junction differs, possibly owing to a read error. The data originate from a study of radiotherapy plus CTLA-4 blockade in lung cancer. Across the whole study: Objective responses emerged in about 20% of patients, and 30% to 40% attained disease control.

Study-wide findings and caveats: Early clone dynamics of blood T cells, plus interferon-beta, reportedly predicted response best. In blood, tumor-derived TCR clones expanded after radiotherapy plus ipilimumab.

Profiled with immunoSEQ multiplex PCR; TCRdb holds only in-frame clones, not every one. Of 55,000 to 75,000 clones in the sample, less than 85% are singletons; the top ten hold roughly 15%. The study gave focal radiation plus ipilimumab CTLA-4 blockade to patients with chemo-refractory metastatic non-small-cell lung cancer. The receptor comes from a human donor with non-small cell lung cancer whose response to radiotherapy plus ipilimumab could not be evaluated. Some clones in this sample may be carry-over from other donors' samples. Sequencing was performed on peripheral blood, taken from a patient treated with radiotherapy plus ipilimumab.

The CDR3 sequence: CTSSLQGAGNQETQYF. CDR3 DNA sequence: TGTACCAGCAGTCTTCAGGGGGCAGGGAATCAAGAGACCCAGTACTTC. This sequence joins TRBV27 and TRBJ2-5; 8 nucleotides agree with TRBD1. Germline V gene sequence: CDR1 MNHEY, CDR2 SMNVEV (reference sequence). The CDR3 has 16 amino acids.